The rows below give T cell receptor beta chains drawn from one sample of a study of blood T cell repertoires in COVID-19. The repertoire was sequenced with immunoSEQ multiplex PCR; TCRdb's copy has only in-frame clones and lacks some. Of approximately 390,000 clones listed, 90% were seen once; the top ten hold about 6.8%. Sequencing used peripheral blood. These receptors were obtained from a man aged 18 to 30 with active or convalescent COVID-19. Each CDR3 is given with its conserved first and last residue. The D gene is left open where the match is weak. Some rows have no size entry. The others give once, few or many, or a class for an expanded clone.

.	TRBV28	.	TRBJ1-1	CASSSSPGEAFF	TGTGCCAGCAGTTCCAGTCCGGGTGAAGCTTTCTTT
TRBD2	TRBV7-2	once	TRBJ2-7	CASSPRPGTSGSSYEQYF	TGTGCCAGCAGCCCTCGTCCCGGGACTAGCGGGAGCTCCTACGAGCAGTACTTC
TRBD1	TRBV10-3	.	TRBJ2-5	CAISERTGGMETQYF	TGTGCCATCAGTGAGCGGACAGGGGGGATGGAGACCCAGTACTTC
.	TRBV7-7	.	TRBJ1-1	CASSPLSDRLNTEAFF	TGTGCTAGCAGCCCACTCTCAGACAGGTTGAACACTGAAGCTTTCTTT
TRBD2	TRBV7-2	.	TRBJ2-5	CASSLEGAGGQETQYF	TGTGCCAGCAGCTTAGAAGGAGCGGGGGGCCAAGAGACCCAGTACTTC
.	TRBV12-3/TRBV12-4	.	TRBJ1-1	CASSLLDTEAFF	TGTGCCAGCAGTTTGTTAGACACTGAAGCTTTCTTT
.	TRBV3-1/TRBV3-2	.	TRBJ1-6	CASSQEGISSYNSPLHF	TGTGCCAGCAGCCAAGAGGGCATTAGCTCCTATAATTCACCCCTCCACTTT
.	TRBV9	.	TRBJ2-3	CASSVGRVVSTDTQYF	TGTGCCAGCAGCGTAGGCCGGGTGGTCAGCACAGATACGCAGTATTTT
TRBD1	TRBV10-1	.	TRBJ1-3	CASSAGGRAGNTIYF	TGCGCCAGCAGTGCAGGGGGCAGAGCTGGAAACACCATATATTTT
TRBD2	TRBV20-1	many	TRBJ2-7	CSATESSGRAGYEQYF	TGCAGTGCTACTGAGTCTAGCGGGAGGGCCGGATACGAGCAGTACTTC
.	TRBV9	.	TRBJ1-5	CASSVGGQSNQPQHF	TGTGCCAGCAGCGTAGGAGGGCAAAGCAATCAGCCCCAGCATTTT
.	TRBV2	.	TRBJ1-5	CASSVTINQPQHF	TGTGCCAGCAGTGTCACAATAAATCAGCCCCAGCATTTT
.	TRBV5-6	.	TRBJ1-2	CASSEDVTGNYGYTF	TGTGCCAGCAGCGAGGACGTGACGGGGAACTATGGCTACACCTTC
.	TRBV27	.	TRBJ1-5	CASSPEGRGAGQPQHF	TGTGCCAGCAGTCCCGAGGGTCGGGGGGCAGGTCAGCCCCAGCATTTT
.	TRBV6-5	.	TRBJ1-5	CASSYSASDQPQHF	TGTGCCAGCAGTTACTCCGCTTCGGATCAGCCCCAGCATTTT
.	TRBV19	.	TRBJ1-2	CASTNTGDYGYTF	TGTGCCAGTACCAACACAGGAGACTATGGCTACACCTTC
TRBD1	TRBV6-5	.	TRBJ2-7	CASSYLTGGKYEQYF	TGTGCCAGCAGTTACTTGACAGGGGGAAAATACGAGCAGTACTTC
.	TRBV28	.	TRBJ1-4	CASSPLGEKLFF	TGTGCCAGCAGTCCACTAGGAGAAAAACTGTTTTTT
TRBD2	TRBV11-2	.	TRBJ2-5	CASSPRSGSGETQYF	TGTGCCAGCAGTCCCCGGAGCGGGAGTGGTGAGACCCAGTACTTC
TRBD1	TRBV15	.	TRBJ2-7	CATSRGDRGFYEQYF	TGTGCCACCAGCAGGGGAGACAGGGGGTTCTACGAGCAGTACTTC
.	TRBV4-3	.	TRBJ1-6	CASSQVDRHNSPLHF	TGCGCCAGCAGCCAAGTAGACAGACATAATTCACCCCTCCACTTT
TRBD1	TRBV7-9	.	TRBJ1-4	CASSSVGTVTNEKLFF	TGTGCCAGCAGCTCAGTTGGGACAGTCACTAATGAAAAACTGTTTTTT
TRBD1	TRBV5-1	.	TRBJ1-2	CASSPGQGGYTF	TGCGCCAGCAGCCCCGGACAGGGGGGCTACACCTTC
.	TRBV21-1	.	TRBJ2-5	CASSKAGQGKTQYF	TGTGCCAGCAGCAAAGCAGGCCAGGGGAAGACCCAGTACTTC
.	TRBV7-9	.	TRBJ2-7	CASSPTGGVSYEQYF	TGTGCCAGCAGCCCAACCGGAGGGGTATCCTACGAGCAGTACTTC
TRBD2	TRBV7-3	.	TRBJ2-3	CASSLIAGGHDTQYF	TGTGCCAGCAGCTTAATAGCGGGGGGCCACGATACGCAGTATTTT
.	TRBV21-1	.	TRBJ1-6	CASSKVGGSSYNSPLHF	TGTGCCAGCAGCAAAGTTGGGGGGAGCTCCTATAATTCACCCCTCCACTTT
.	TRBV27	.	TRBJ2-2	CASSPLGGTGELFF	TGTGCCAGCAGTCCCCTGGGAGGCACCGGGGAGCTGTTTTTT
TRBD1	TRBV29-1	.	TRBJ1-1	CSVGQAAEAFF	TGCAGCGTGGGACAGGCCGCTGAAGCTTTCTTT
.	TRBV7-9	.	TRBJ1-1	CASSFTGRNTEAFF	TGTGCCAGCAGCTTCACGGGGAGGAACACTGAAGCTTTCTTT